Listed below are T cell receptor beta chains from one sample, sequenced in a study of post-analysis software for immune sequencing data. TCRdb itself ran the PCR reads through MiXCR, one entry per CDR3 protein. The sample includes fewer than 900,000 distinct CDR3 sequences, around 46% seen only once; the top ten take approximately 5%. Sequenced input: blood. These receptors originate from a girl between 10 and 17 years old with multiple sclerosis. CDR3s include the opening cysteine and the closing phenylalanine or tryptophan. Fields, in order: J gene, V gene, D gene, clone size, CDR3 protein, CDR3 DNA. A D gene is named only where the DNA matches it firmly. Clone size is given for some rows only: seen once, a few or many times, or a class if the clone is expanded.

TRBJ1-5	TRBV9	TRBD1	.	CASSLGQHNQPQHF	TGTGCCAGCAGCTTGGGACAGCACAATCAGCCCCAGCATTTT
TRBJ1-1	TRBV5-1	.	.	CASSPSRTVTEAFF	TGCGCCAGCAGCCCGAGCCGGACAGTCACTGAAGCTTTCTTT
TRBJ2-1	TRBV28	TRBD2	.	CASTLGGFNEQFF	TGTGCCAGCACCTTGGGAGGGTTCAATGAGCAGTTCTTC
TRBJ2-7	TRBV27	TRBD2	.	CASSLGAGTSSYEQYF	TGTGCCAGCAGCCTGGGGGCCGGGACTAGCTCCTACGAGCAGTACTTC
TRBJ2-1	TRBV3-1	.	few	CASSQILTGVNEQFF	TGTGCCAGCAGCCAGATCTTGACGGGAGTAAATGAGCAGTTCTTC
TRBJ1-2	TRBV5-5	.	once	CASSPTGQIGYGNTF	TGTGCCAGCAGCCCCACCGGACAGATTGGTTATGGGAACACCTTC
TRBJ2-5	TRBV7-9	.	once	CASSLVVARETQYF	TGTGCCAGCAGCTTAGTAGTGGCAAGAGAGACCCAGTACTTC
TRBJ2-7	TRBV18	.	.	CASSLERRGASYVQYF	TGTGCCAGCTCACTCGAGCGGAGGGGGGCCTCCTACGTGCAGTACTTC
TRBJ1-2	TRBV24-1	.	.	CATSDYNGYTF	TGTGCCACCAGTGATTACAACGGCTACACCTTC
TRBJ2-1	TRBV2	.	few	CASRPDPLTDNEQFF	TGTGCCAGCAGACCTGACCCGCTAACGGACAATGAGCAGTTCTTC
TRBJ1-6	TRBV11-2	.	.	CASNRYPRAGTHNSPLHF	TGTGCCAGCAACCGTTATCCTCGAGCCGGGACACATAATTCACCCCTCCACTTT
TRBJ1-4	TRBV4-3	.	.	CASSQDSLPGGEKLFF	TGCGCCAGCAGCCAAGATAGCCTGCCGGGGGGTGAAAAACTGTTTTTT
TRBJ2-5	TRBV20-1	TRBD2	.	CSARPREGLETQYF	TGCAGTGCTAGACCGCGGGAGGGTTTAGAGACCCAGTACTTC
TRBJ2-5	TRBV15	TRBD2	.	CATSRRTSGDQETQYF	TGTGCCACCAGCAGACGGACTAGCGGGGACCAAGAGACCCAGTACTTC
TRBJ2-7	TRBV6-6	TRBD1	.	CASGDRGLYEQYF	TGTGCCAGCGGAGACAGGGGGCTCTACGAGCAGTACTTC
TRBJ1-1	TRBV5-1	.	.	CASSLGARALGTEAFF	TGCGCCAGCAGCTTGGGGGCCAGGGCTTTAGGGACTGAAGCTTTCTTT
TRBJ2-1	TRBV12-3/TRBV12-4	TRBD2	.	CASSFLGLAVLDEQFF	TGTGCCAGCAGTTTTTTGGGACTAGCGGTCCTAGATGAGCAGTTCTTC
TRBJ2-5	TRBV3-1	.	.	CASSQDEGQTQYF	TGTGCCAGCAGCCAAGATGAGGGTCAGACCCAGTACTTC
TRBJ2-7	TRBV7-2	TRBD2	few	CASSLASSGTYEQYF	TGTGCCAGCAGCTTAGCGTCTAGCGGGACCTACGAGCAGTACTTC
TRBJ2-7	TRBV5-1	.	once	CASSLGGSNLRNIYEQYF	TGCGCCAGCAGCTTGGGGGGCAGCAACTTGAGAAATATCTACGAGCAGTACTTC
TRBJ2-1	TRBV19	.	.	CASRAGTPINEQFF	TGTGCCAGTAGAGCCGGGACCCCTATTAATGAGCAGTTCTTC
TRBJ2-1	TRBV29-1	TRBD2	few	CSETSGRWGEQFF	TGCAGCGAGACTAGCGGGAGGTGGGGTGAGCAGTTCTTC
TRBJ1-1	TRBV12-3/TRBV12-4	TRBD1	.	CASTWTGVNTEAFF	TGTGCCAGCACCTGGACAGGGGTAAACACTGAAGCTTTCTTT
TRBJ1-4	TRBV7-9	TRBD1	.	CASSSTTGRDRSEKLFF	TGTGCCAGCAGCTCAACTACCGGCCGGGACAGAAGTGAAAAACTGTTTTTT